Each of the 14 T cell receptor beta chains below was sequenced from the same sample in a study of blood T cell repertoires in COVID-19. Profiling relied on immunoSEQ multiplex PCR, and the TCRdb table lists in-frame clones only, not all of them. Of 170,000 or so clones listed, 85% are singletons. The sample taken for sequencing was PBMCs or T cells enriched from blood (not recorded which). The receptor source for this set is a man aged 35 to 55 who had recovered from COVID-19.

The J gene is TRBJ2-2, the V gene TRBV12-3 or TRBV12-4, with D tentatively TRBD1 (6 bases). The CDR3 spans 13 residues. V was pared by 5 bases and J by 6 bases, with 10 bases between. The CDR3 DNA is TGTGCCAGCAGTCCTACAGGGTCCGGGGAGCTGTTTTTT. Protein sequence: CASSPTGSGELFF.

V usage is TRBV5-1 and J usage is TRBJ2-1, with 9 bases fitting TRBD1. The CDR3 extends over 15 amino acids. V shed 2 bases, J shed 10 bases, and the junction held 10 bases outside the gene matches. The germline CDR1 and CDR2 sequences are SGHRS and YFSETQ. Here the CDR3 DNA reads TGCGCCAGCAGCTTTAGGGGACAGGGAAATAGGGAGCAGTTCTTC. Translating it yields CASSFRGQGNREQFF. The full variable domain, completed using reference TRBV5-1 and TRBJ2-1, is KAGVTQTPRYLIKTRGQQVTLSCSPISGHRSVSWYQQTPGQGLQFLFEYFSETQRNKGNFPGRFSGRQFSNSRSEMNVSTLELGDSALYLCASSFRGQGNREQFFGPGTRLTVL.

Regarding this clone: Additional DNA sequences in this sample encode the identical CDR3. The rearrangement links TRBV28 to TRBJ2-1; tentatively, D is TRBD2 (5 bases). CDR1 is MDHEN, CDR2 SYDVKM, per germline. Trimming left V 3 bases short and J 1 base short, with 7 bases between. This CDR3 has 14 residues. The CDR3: CASSFPGSYNEQFF. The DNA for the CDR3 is TGTGCCAGCAGTTTTCCGGGATCCTACAATGAGCAGTTCTTC.

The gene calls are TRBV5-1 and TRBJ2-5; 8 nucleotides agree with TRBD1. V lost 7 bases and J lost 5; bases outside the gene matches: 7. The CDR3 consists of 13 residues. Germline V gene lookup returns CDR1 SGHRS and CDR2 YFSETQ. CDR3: CASGTGPGETQYF. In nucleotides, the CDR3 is TGCGCCAGCGGGACAGGCCCTGGGGAGACCCAGTACTTC. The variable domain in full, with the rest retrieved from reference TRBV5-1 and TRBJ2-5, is KAGVTQTPRYLIKTRGQQVTLSCSPISGHRSVSWYQQTPGQGLQFLFEYFSETQRNKGNFPGRFSGRQFSNSRSEMNVSTLELGDSALYLCASGTGPGETQYFGPGTRLLVL.

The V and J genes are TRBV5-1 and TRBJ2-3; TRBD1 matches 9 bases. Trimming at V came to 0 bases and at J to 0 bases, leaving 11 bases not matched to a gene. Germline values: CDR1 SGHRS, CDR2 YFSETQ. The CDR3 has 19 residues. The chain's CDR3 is CASSLGLLTGTGSTDTQYF. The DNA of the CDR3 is TGCGCCAGCAGCTTGGGACTTCTGACCGGGACAGGGAGCACAGATACGCAGTATTTT.

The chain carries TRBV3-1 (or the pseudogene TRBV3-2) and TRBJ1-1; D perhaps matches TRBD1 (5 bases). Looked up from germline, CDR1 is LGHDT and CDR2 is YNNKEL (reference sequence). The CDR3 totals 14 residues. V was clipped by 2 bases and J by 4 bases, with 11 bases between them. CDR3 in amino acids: CASSQRGSSTEAFF. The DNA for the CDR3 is TGTGCCAGCAGCCAAAGGGGCTCGAGCACTGAAGCTTTCTTT.

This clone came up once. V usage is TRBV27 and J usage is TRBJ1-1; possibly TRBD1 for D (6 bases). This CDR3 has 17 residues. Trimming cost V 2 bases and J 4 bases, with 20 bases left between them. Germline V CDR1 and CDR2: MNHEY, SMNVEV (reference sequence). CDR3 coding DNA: TGTGCCAGCAGTTTAAGGAGATACCCAGGGGAAAGCACTGAAGCTTTCTTT. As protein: CASSLRRYPGESTEAFF.

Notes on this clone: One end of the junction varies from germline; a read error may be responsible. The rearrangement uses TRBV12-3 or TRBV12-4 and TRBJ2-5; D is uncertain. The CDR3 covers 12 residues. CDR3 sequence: CASSFSLERLHF. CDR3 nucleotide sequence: TGTGCCAGCAGTTTTTCGTTGGAGCGTCTTCACTTC.

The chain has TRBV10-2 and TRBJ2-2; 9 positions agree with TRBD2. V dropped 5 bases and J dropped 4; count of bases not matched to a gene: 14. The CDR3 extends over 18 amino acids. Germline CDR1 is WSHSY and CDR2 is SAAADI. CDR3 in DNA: TGCGCCAGCAGTTTACGAGCGGGAGGTCATGGTGGCACCGGGGAGCTGTTTTTT. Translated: CASSLRAGGHGGTGELFF.

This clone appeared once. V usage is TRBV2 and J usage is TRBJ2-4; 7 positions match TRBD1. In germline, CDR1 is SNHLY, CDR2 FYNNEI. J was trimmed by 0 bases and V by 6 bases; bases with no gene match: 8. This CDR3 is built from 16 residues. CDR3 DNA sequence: TGTGCCAGCAGCGGGCGAGGGACAGTAGCCAAAAACATTCAGTACTTC. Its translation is CASSGRGTVAKNIQYF. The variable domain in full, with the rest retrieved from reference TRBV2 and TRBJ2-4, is EPEVTQTPSHQVTQMGQEVILRCVPISNHLYFYWYRQILGQKVEFLVSFYNNEISEKSEIFDDQFSVERPDGSNFTLKIRSTKLEDSAMYFCASSGRGTVAKNIQYFGAGTRLSVL.

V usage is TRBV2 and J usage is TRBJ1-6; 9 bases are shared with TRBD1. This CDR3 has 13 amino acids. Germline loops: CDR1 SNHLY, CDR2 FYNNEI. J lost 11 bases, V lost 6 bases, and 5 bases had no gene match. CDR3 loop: CASRGTGSPPLHF. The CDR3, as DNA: TGTGCCAGCAGGGGGACAGGGAGTCCACCCCTCCACTTT.

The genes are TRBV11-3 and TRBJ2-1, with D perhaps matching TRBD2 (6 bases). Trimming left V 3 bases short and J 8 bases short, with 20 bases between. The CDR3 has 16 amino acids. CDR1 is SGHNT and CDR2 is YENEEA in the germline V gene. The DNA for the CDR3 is TGTGCCAGCAGCTTCCGAGTGGCGGGGAGCACTTATGAGCAGTTCTTC. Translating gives CASSFRVAGSTYEQFF.

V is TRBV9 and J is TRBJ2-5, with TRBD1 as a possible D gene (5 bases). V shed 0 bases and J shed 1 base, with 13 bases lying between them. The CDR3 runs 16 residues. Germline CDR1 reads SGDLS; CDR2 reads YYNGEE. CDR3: CASSVGQRHSQETQYF. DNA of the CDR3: TGTGCCAGCAGCGTAGGACAGCGACATTCCCAAGAGACCCAGTACTTC. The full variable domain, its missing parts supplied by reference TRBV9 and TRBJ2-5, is DSGVTQTPKHLITATGQRVTLRCSPRSGDLSVYWYQQSLDQGLQFLIQYYNGEERAKGNILERFSAQQFPDLHSELNLSSLELGDSALYFCASSVGQRHSQETQYFGPGTRLLVL.

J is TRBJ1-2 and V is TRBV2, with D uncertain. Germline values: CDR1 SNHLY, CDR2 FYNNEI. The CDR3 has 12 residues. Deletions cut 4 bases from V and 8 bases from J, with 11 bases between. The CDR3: CASSGGIRGYTF. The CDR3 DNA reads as TGTGCCAGCAGTGGAGGGATTCGCGGCTACACCTTC.